The text below deals with one T cell receptor beta chain. Its antigen is currently not known. Base qualities are missing; no much larger clone stands one base away. This specimen comes from a study of PD-1 blockade in classical Hodgkin lymphoma (TCRdb year 2020). Describing the broader study: Nivolumab dosing was 3 mg/kg intravenously every 2 weeks, continuing until either disease progression or unacceptable toxicity. The study used CyTOF and TCR beta sequencing to define a peripheral blood immune signature of response to PD-1 blockade in classical Hodgkin lymphoma. Results the study describes overall, beyond this receptor: Trial patients achieving complete response had baseline diversity similar to newly diagnosed patients, whereas partial responders and progressors had significantly lower diversity. Baseline TCR diversity was reported to be lower in newly diagnosed patients than in healthy donors, and even lower in relapsed/refractory patients. By C4D1, a significant rise was seen in CD4+ TCR diversity but not in CD8+ TCR diversity (p=0.0027 vs p=0.16), and the rise was most apparent among complete responders (p=0.02). Lower diversity was seen in patients whose nivolumab began less than 1 year after ASCT, and these patients were left out of later analyses so that immune reconstitution would not confound the results. Only a single clinical trial cohort was studied, and what caused the repertoire differences, possibly disease activity or prior therapy, remained undefined.

For CDR1 and CDR2, the germline V gene lists SGHTA and FQGTGA. V sheds 5 bases and J sheds 12 bases, leaving 20 bases between their ends. Inclusive of the bounding cysteine and phenylalanine, the CDR3 is 15 residues long. The read is trimmed to its CDR3 DNA, 45 bases read in frame from base 1. This specimen's time point label, interpreted: cycle 4 day 1 (C4D1), after 6 weeks of nivolumab. Every trial patient had relapsed following autologous stem cell transplantation, and prior brentuximab vedotin exposure was what differed among cohorts A, B and C. The trial cohort comprised a few dozen patients with relapsed/refractory classical Hodgkin lymphoma whose best overall responses were complete response, partial response or progressive disease. Single-agent nivolumab was administered to trial patients in the multi-cohort phase II CheckMate 205 trial. Best overall response was determined by an independent review committee according to the 2007 International Working Group response criteria. Trial PBMCs were obtained immediately prior to nivolumab initiation (C1D1) and on therapy at cycle 2 day 1 and cycle 4 day 1. After peripheral blood was drawn into 8 mL Vacutainer Cell Preparation Tubes, PBMCs were isolated by centrifugation and then cryopreserved.

Genomic DNA was extracted with the Qiagen DNeasy kit from unsorted PBMCs and from negatively selected CD4+ and CD8+ fractions. TCR beta CDR3 regions were subjected to amplification by immunoSEQ multiplex PCR with primers that anneal to V and J segments. A synthetic immune receptor repertoire was used to minimize amplification bias, and any residual bias was removed computationally once sequencing was done. As for the authors' bioinformatics: Repertoire diversity was quantified as the Shannon entropy index using custom Python scripts. Unsorted, CD4+ and CD8+ repertoires were analyzed separately, except in combined analyses where CD4+ and CD8+ sequences were merged in silico. A clone was considered expanded if an increase in frequency of at least 2-fold after treatment relative to C1D1 was found, and a pseudocount of 0.5 was applied to clones undetected at baseline. Singleton clones were defined as clones with 0 or 1 copy at C1D1, and non-singleton clones were defined as clones with 2 or more copies. Clones expanded in unsorted samples were assigned a CD4+, CD8+ or unknown annotation through matching of protein sequences in sorted samples from the same patient. Wilcoxon tests on paired samples were used to test changes in diversity from C1D1 to C4D1. TCRdb obtained this table from immuneACCESS and retained in-frame rearrangements with V and J assigned. These tables miss some clones; where compared with another copy, unresolved V genes account for less than half of the shortfall, and the remainder is unexplained. Clonal size and the V and J genes are those of that table, whereas D and trimming came from the DNA. The table for this sample lists 20,000 or so clones; approximately 80% of them were counted only once. The ten largest clones capture 6.5% to 7.5% of the sample.

The sequence came from a human donor with classical Hodgkin lymphoma. Sample: peripheral blood mononuclear cells (PBMCs), taken before the fourth cycle of nivolumab. The V gene is TRBV7-3 and the J gene is TRBJ1-6; tentative D gene TRBD1, with 6 bases matching. The DNA sequence is given as TGTGCCAGCAGCCCTGAAAGGGGGGGTATCGGACCCCTCCACTTT. Translation gives CASSPERGGIGPLHF.